This is a list of T cell receptor beta chains from one sample in a study of cytomegalovirus exposure and HLA in healthy donors. Produced via immunoSEQ multiplex PCR; TCRdb's table is partial and in-frame only. Altogether 95,000 to 150,000 clones are present, roughly 80% being singletons, with the ten largest covering roughly 3.5%. The specimen sequenced was PBMCs. Receptor source: a woman aged 45-65 years in good health and CMV-seronegative. The CDR3 runs from the conserved cysteine through the conserved F or W. The order of the fields is D gene, V gene, J gene, CDR3 protein. The D gene is left open where the match is weak.

d_call: -
v_call: TRBV2
j_call: TRBJ2-5
cdr3_aa: CASSESEQETQYF

d_call: -
v_call: TRBV7-9
j_call: TRBJ2-7
cdr3_aa: CSSSLSGGDGQYF

d_call: TRBD2
v_call: TRBV27
j_call: TRBJ2-1
cdr3_aa: CASSLVGTSGRKEQFF

d_call: TRBD1
v_call: TRBV7-9
j_call: TRBJ2-7
cdr3_aa: CASSAGDRVYEQYF

d_call: -
v_call: TRBV7-9
j_call: TRBJ2-1
cdr3_aa: CASSLTGSEQFF

d_call: -
v_call: TRBV6-5
j_call: TRBJ1-1
cdr3_aa: CASSYPREGAFEAFF

d_call: TRBD1
v_call: TRBV30
j_call: TRBJ1-2
cdr3_aa: CAWSEGSDRRYGYTF

d_call: -
v_call: TRBV6-1
j_call: TRBJ1-2
cdr3_aa: CASSEREGLLYGYTF

d_call: -
v_call: TRBV2
j_call: TRBJ1-2
cdr3_aa: CASRQGAGGGYTF

d_call: TRBD2
v_call: TRBV11-1
j_call: TRBJ2-3
cdr3_aa: CASSLALLAGARSDTQYF

d_call: TRBD2
v_call: TRBV7-9
j_call: TRBJ2-1
cdr3_aa: CSSSQPGTSGRKSNEQFF

d_call: -
v_call: TRBV14
j_call: TRBJ1-1
cdr3_aa: CASSEAIVNTEAFF

d_call: TRBD2
v_call: TRBV19
j_call: TRBJ2-2
cdr3_aa: CASSRGVAGELFF

d_call: -
v_call: TRBV5-5
j_call: TRBJ1-5
cdr3_aa: CASSLQTLNQPQHF

d_call: TRBD2
v_call: TRBV9
j_call: TRBJ2-3
cdr3_aa: CASSPRGLGSGSADTQYF

d_call: -
v_call: TRBV6-1
j_call: TRBJ2-7
cdr3_aa: CASSPAVDSYEQYF